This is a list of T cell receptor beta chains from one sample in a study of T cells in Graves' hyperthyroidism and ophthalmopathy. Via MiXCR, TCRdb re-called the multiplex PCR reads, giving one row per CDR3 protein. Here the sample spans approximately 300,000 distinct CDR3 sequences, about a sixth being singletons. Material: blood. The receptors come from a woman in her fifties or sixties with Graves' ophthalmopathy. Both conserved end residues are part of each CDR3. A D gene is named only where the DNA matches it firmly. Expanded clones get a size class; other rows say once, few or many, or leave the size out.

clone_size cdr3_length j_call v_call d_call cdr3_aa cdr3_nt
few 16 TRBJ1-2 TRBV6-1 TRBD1 CASSDGGDRGHRGYTF TGTGCCAGCAGTGATGGGGGGGACAGGGGCCATAGAGGCTACACCTTC
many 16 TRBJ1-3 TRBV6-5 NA CASSYSAQFSGNTIYF TGTGCCAGCAGTTACTCGGCCCAGTTCTCTGGAAACACCATATATTTT
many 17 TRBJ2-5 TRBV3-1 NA CASSQPPRGQPQETQYF TGTGCCAGCAGCCAACCCCCGCGCGGACAGCCTCAAGAGACCCAGTACTTC
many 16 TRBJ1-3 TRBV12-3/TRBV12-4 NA CASSLTRLSSGNTIYF TGTGCCAGCAGTTTAACCCGACTTAGCTCTGGAAACACCATATATTTT
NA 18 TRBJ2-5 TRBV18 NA CASLTGGETENPQETQYF TGTGCCAGCCTCACAGGGGGGGAGACCGAGAATCCTCAAGAGACCCAGTACTTC
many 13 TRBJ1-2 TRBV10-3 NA CAIRMGRNYGYTF TGTGCCATCAGGATGGGACGGAACTATGGCTACACCTTC
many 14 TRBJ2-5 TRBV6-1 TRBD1 CASSAPGQGPTQYF TGTGCCAGCAGTGCACCGGGACAGGGTCCGACCCAGTACTTC
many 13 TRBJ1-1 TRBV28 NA CASSLIRSTEAFF TGTGCCAGCAGTTTAATTCGTAGTACTGAAGCTTTCTTT
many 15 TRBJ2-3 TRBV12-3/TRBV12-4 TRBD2 CASSSQLASTDTQYF TGTGCCAGCAGTTCTCAACTAGCGAGCACAGATACGCAGTATTTT
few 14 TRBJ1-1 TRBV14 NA CASSQGGWGTEAFF TGTGCCAGCAGCCAAGGGGGATGGGGGACTGAAGCTTTCTTT
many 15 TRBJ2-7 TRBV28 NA CASSYGRRGTYEQYF TGTGCCAGCAGTTATGGGAGAAGGGGGACCTACGAGCAGTACTTC
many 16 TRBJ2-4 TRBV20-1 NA CSARATPWGAKNIQYF TGCAGTGCTAGAGCGACACCCTGGGGGGCCAAAAACATTCAGTACTTC
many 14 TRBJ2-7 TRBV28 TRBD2 CASTLSGTSSEQYF TGTGCCAGCACTTTAAGCGGGACCTCTAGTGAGCAGTACTTC
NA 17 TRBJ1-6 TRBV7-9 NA CASSLSFESSYNSPLHF TGTGCCAGCAGCTTAAGTTTCGAGAGCTCCTATAATTCACCCCTCCACTTT
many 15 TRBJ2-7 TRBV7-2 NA CASSLASGQFYEQYF TGTGCCAGCAGCTTAGCGTCAGGACAGTTCTACGAGCAGTACTTC
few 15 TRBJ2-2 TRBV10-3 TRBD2 CAIAAGLAGTGELFF TGTGCCATCGCAGCAGGCCTAGCGGGAACCGGGGAGCTGTTTTTT
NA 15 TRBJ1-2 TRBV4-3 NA CASSQDTGGNYGYTF TGCGCCAGCAGCCAAGATACGGGCGGAAACTATGGCTACACCTTC
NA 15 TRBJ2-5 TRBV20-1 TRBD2 CSAKEGSGVQETQYF TGCAGTGCTAAAGAGGGTAGCGGGGTCCAAGAGACCCAGTACTTC
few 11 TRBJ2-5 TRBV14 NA CASSSVGTQYF TGTGCCAGCTCCTCTGTCGGGACCCAGTACTTC
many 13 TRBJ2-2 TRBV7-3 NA CASRGGRGGELFF TGTGCCAGCAGGGGGGGGCGAGGCGGGGAGCTGTTTTTT
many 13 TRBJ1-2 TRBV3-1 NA CASSPGRNYGYTF TGTGCCAGCAGCCCGGGTCGGAACTATGGCTACACCTTC
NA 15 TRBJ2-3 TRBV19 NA CASSVGPTSTDTQYF TGTGCCAGTAGTGTTGGGCCAACTAGCACAGATACGCAGTATTTT
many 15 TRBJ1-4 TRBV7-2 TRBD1 CASSPSQGIGEKLFF TGTGCCAGCAGCCCCTCACAGGGGATAGGTGAAAAACTGTTTTTT
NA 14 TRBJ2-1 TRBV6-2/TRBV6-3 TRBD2 CASSAGLAGGQQFF TGTGCCAGCAGTGCCGGACTAGCGGGAGGGCAGCAGTTCTTC
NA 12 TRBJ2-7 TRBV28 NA CASSSSYYEQYF TGTGCCAGCAGTTCATCGTACTACGAGCAGTACTTC
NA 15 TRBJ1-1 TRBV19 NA CASSRGARTGAEAFF TGTGCCAGTAGTAGGGGGGCCAGGACGGGGGCTGAAGCTTTCTTT
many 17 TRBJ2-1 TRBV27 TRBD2 CASSLSKASGKQDHQFF TGTGCCAGCAGTTTATCGAAGGCTAGCGGGAAACAGGATCATCAGTTCTTC
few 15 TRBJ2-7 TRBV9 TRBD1 CASSWGGTGSYEQYF TGTGCCAGCAGCTGGGGAGGGACAGGGAGCTACGAGCAGTACTTC
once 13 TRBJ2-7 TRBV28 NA CASKSGTSYEQYF TGTGCCAGCAAGTCCGGAACTTCCTACGAGCAGTACTTC
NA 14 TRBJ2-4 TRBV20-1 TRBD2 CSAIPGGGENIQYF TGCAGTGCTATTCCGGGGGGGGGGGAAAACATTCAGTACTTC
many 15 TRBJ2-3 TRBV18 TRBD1 CASSPPGQYTDTQYF TGTGCCAGCTCACCACCGGGACAGTACACAGATACGCAGTATTTT